The 27 T cell receptor beta chains below come from one sample, sequenced in a study of response to subunit inactivated influenza vaccine. TCRdb reanalysed the RT-PCR reads using MiXCR and keeps one entry per CDR3 protein. The sample holds around 580,000 distinct CDR3 sequences, 13% to 15% seen once. This sample comprised PBMCs from blood, obtained 11 to 12 days after vaccination. All receptors come from a man aged 50-59 years who received an inactivated influenza vaccine.

This clonotype was seen repeatedly, ten times or more. The chain carries TRBV7-8 and TRBJ2-7, with D perhaps matching TRBD1 or TRBD2 (5 bases each). Germline loops: CDR1 SGHVS, CDR2 FQNEAQ. The V and J ends lost 1 base and 2 bases respectively, with 9 bases between them. This CDR3 is built from 14 residues. This CDR3 is CASSLVVGPYEQYF. CDR3 in DNA: TGTGCCAGCAGCTTAGTAGTGGGACCCTACGAGCAGTACTTC.

This clonotype was counted only a few times. The chain joins TRBV5-1 to TRBJ2-7; D may match TRBD1 or TRBD2 (5 bases each). Trimming removed 2 bases from V and 4 bases from J, with 13 bases in between. The CDR3 length is 14 residues. CDR1 is SGHRS and CDR2 is YFSETQ in the germline V gene. Here the CDR3 reads CASSFRDRSYEQYF. The DNA for the CDR3 is TGCGCCAGCAGCTTCCGGGACCGAAGTTACGAGCAGTACTTC.

CDR3 residues: CASSYEMGGRGEKLFF. The CDR3 region has the DNA TGTGCCAGCAGTTACGAGATGGGGGGCCGAGGGGAAAAACTGTTTTTT. The chain links TRBV6-5 to TRBJ1-4; TRBD1 might be the D (6 bases). In germline, CDR1 is MNHEY, CDR2 SVGAGI. The CDR3 consists of 16 residues. The V gene lost 2 bases and the J gene lost 8 bases, with 18 bases spanning the gap.

This clonotype has ten or more counts. The chain uses TRBV6-5 and TRBJ2-1, with D hard to call. Trimming took off 2 bases at V and 7 bases at J, with 6 bases between the two ends. Germline V gives CDR1 MNHEY, CDR2 SVGAGI. The length of the CDR3 is 12 residues. CDR3 in amino acids: CASSYGVNEQFF. Here the CDR3 DNA reads TGTGCCAGCAGTTACGGAGTGAATGAGCAGTTCTTC.

This clonotype occurred a few times. CDR3 bases: TGTGCCAGCAGCTTACCGGCGGGGGGGGTTCCTCTCAATTCACCCCTCCACTTT. Translating it yields CASSLPAGGVPLNSPLHF. The chain links TRBV7-2 to TRBJ1-6; D might be TRBD1 (5 bases). Trimming took off 2 bases at V and 7 bases at J, with 21 bases between the two ends. Germline V gene data show CDR1 as SGHTA and CDR2 as FQGNSA. The length of the CDR3 is 18 residues.

This clonotype was counted only a few times. The rearrangement joins TRBV11-3 to TRBJ2-1, with D uncertain. The V end was cut by 5 bases, the J end by 6 bases, with 8 bases between. CDR1 is SGHNT and CDR2 is YENEEA in the germline V gene. The CDR3 is made up of 12 amino acids. The CDR3 region is CASSARTNEQFF. In nucleotides, the CDR3 is TGTGCCAGCAGCGCAAGGACCAATGAGCAGTTCTTC.

This clonotype appeared a few times. The chain has TRBV7-6 and TRBJ2-2; TRBD1 matches 9 bases. The V and J ends lost 1 base and 5 bases, in that order; junction bases with no gene match: 11. The CDR3 totals 18 residues. In germline, CDR1 is SGHVS, CDR2 FNYEAQ. CDR3 amino acids: CASSLVYRGPSLTGELFF. The CDR3 nucleotides are TGTGCCAGCAGCTTAGTCTACAGGGGGCCGAGCTTGACCGGGGAGCTGTTTTTT.

In its sample, this clonotype was seen a few times. The gene calls are TRBV5-1 and TRBJ2-7; 10 bases are a match to TRBD2. Germline lookup yields CDR1 SGHRS and CDR2 YFSETQ. The CDR3 extends over 15 amino acids. V shed 4 bases, J shed 0 bases, and the junction held 4 bases outside the gene matches. The chain's CDR3 is CASSPPSGSSYEQYF. CDR3 in DNA: TGCGCCAGCAGCCCACCTAGCGGGAGCTCCTACGAGCAGTACTTC.

This clonotype came up a few times. DNA for the CDR3: TGCAGTGCAAAACCGGGACTAGCGGGGTTCGATGAGCAGTTCTTC. It encodes CSAKPGLAGFDEQFF. The chain couples TRBV20-1 to TRBJ2-1; TRBD2 aligns across 13 bases. Germline CDR1 is DFQATT and CDR2 is SNEGSKA (reference sequence). The V segment lost 6 bases and the J segment 8 bases; nucleotides outside the gene matches: 10. The CDR3 is 15 amino acids.

V gene TRBV12-3 or TRBV12-4 combines with J gene TRBJ2-5; a weak D match, TRBD2 (5 bases). This CDR3 has 15 amino acids. Trimming removed 6 bases from V and 5 bases from J, with 19 bases in between. CDR3 amino acids: CASSPGRGYVETQYF. In nucleotides, the CDR3 is TGTGCCAGCAGCCCTGGACGCGGGTACGTGGAGACCCAGTACTTC.

This clonotype has a handful of counts. The chain uses TRBV6-5 and TRBJ2-2; 8 bases are shared with TRBD1. This CDR3 comprises 18 residues. Trimming at V came to 1 base and at J to 0 bases, leaving 7 bases not matched to a gene. Germline V gene lookup returns CDR1 MNHEY and CDR2 SVGAGI. The CDR3 spells CASSYWAPGQANTGELFF. Here the CDR3 DNA reads TGTGCCAGCAGTTACTGGGCCCCGGGACAGGCGAACACCGGGGAGCTGTTTTTT.

This clonotype has only a few counts. The rearrangement links TRBV4-3 to TRBJ2-2; no definite D call. Germline V gene sequence: CDR1 LGHNA, CDR2 YSLEER. V was clipped by 5 bases and J by 7 bases, with 20 bases between them. This CDR3 comprises 16 residues. The chain's CDR3 is CASSENSQLVVGELFF. The CDR3 coding sequence is TGCGCCAGCAGCGAGAACAGTCAGCTAGTAGTCGGGGAGCTGTTTTTT.

In its sample, this clonotype was seen a few times. The chain recombines TRBV19 with TRBJ2-1, with a weak D call TRBD2 (6 bases). CDR1 and CDR2 (germline): LNHDA, SQIVND (reference sequence). V shed 10 bases and J shed 2 bases, with 21 bases lying between them. The CDR3 contains 16 residues. The CDR3 region is CATLSLGGTPYNEQFF. CDR3 sequence (DNA): TGTGCCACCCTCTCCCTGGGCGGGACCCCCTACAATGAGCAGTTCTTC.

This clonotype was found a few times. The chain recombines TRBV5-1 with TRBJ1-3; D is uncertain. CDR1 is SGHRS, CDR2 YFSETQ, per germline. V lost 5 bases to trimming and J lost 0 bases, with 12 bases between them. The CDR3 has 15 amino acids. The CDR3 nucleotides read TGCGCCAGCAGTACGGGGTACCCCTCTGGAAACACCATATATTTT. Encoded protein: CASSTGYPSGNTIYF.

This sequence joins TRBV28 and TRBJ2-3; either TRBD1 or TRBD2 may fit D (5 bases each). V was pared by 7 bases and J by 0 bases, with 14 bases between. The CDR3 is 15 residues long. The germline gives CDR1 MDHEN, CDR2 SYDVKM. The CDR3 DNA reads TGTGCCAGCACCCGAGGGGCGGGTAGCACAGATACGCAGTATTTT. Translated: CASTRGAGSTDTQYF.

The chain recombines TRBV7-9 with TRBJ2-4, with D perhaps matching TRBD1 or TRBD2 (5 bases each). The CDR3 spans 17 residues. Germline V lookup: CDR1 SEHNR, CDR2 FQNEAQ (reference sequence). Trimming pared 5 bases from V and 0 bases from J, leaving 17 bases between. The CDR3 DNA reads TGTGCCAGCAGCGCACGTCCCGGGACGGTAGCCAAAAACATTCAGTACTTC. It translates to CASSARPGTVAKNIQYF.

This clonotype was seen a handful of times. V is TRBV7-2 and J is TRBJ2-7; 7 bases are shared with TRBD1. The V and J ends lost 2 bases and 2 bases, in that order; junction bases with no gene match: 6. The CDR3 is made up of 15 amino acids. The germline V gene encodes CDR1 SGHTA and CDR2 FQGNSA. The CDR3 sequence: CASSLSRDSAYEQYF. The CDR3 DNA reads as TGTGCCAGCAGCTTATCACGGGACAGCGCCTACGAGCAGTACTTC.

This clonotype was counted only a few times. Here the CDR3 reads CASRKPGGDEQFF. DNA of the CDR3: TGTGCCAGCAGAAAACCGGGGGGAGATGAGCAGTTCTTC. The chain uses TRBV6-1 and TRBJ2-1, with 7 bases identical to TRBD2. Losses at the gene ends were 6 bases for V and 8 bases for J; bases not matched to a gene: 7. Per germline, CDR1 MNHNS and CDR2 SASEGT. The CDR3 runs 13 residues.

This clonotype has more than one count but fewer than ten. The V gene is TRBV20-1, the J gene TRBJ1-5; D remains unclear. CDR1 DFQATT and CDR2 SNEGSKA come from the germline V gene (reference sequence). Trimming cost V 3 bases and J 0 bases, with 12 bases left between them. The CDR3 is made up of 15 amino acids. CDR3 protein: CSARVASGSNQPQHF. The CDR3, as DNA: TGCAGTGCTAGGGTTGCATCGGGTAGCAATCAGCCCCAGCATTTT.

In this sample, this clonotype turned up a few times. V gene TRBV7-2 combines with J gene TRBJ2-5; no clear D gene. The V end was cut by 0 bases, the J end by 4 bases, with 9 bases between. The germline gives CDR1 SGHTA, CDR2 FQGNSA. CDR3 length: 14 amino acids. The CDR3 region is CASSLAVSLETQYF. CDR3 coding DNA: TGTGCCAGCAGCTTAGCTGTTTCTCTAGAGACCCAGTACTTC.

This clonotype was observed a handful of times. The gene calls are TRBV5-1 and TRBJ2-7; 7 bases agree with TRBD1. The CDR3 consists of 14 residues. From germline, CDR1 is SGHRS and CDR2 YFSETQ. J was trimmed by 1 base and V by 3 bases; bases with no gene match: 4. The CDR3 nucleotides are TGCGCCAGCAGCTCAACAGGGGATTCCTACGAGCAGTACTTC. This gives the protein CASSSTGDSYEQYF.

V usage is TRBV7-2 and J usage is TRBJ2-7, with 8 bases matching TRBD1. This CDR3 region has 14 residues. The trim removed 4 bases at V and 4 bases at J, leaving 6 bases unmatched. CDR1 and CDR2 (germline): SGHTA, FQGNSA. CDR3 sequence: CASSWDRLEYEQYF. The CDR3 coding sequence is TGTGCCAGCAGCTGGGACAGGTTAGAGTACGAGCAGTACTTC.

The chain recombines TRBV5-6 with TRBJ1-2; 7 bases are shared with TRBD1. The germline CDR1 and CDR2 sequences are SGHDT and YYEEEE. This CDR3 has 16 residues. V trimming: 1 base; J trimming: 0 bases; junction bases outside the gene matches: 6. The CDR3 nucleotides are TGTGCCAGCAGCTTGCTAGGGGGCACAGCTAACTATGGCTACACCTTC. This gives the protein CASSLLGGTANYGYTF.

V and J are TRBV6-2 or TRBV6-3 and TRBJ2-1; 9 positions agree with TRBD2. The length of the CDR3 is 18 residues. The germline CDR1 and CDR2 sequences are MNHEY and SVGEGT. The V and J ends lost 0 bases and 7 bases, in that order; junction bases with no gene match: 13. The CDR3 is CASSYSLLAGHPRNEQFF. CDR3 DNA sequence: TGTGCCAGCAGTTACTCTCTCCTAGCGGGACACCCCAGGAATGAGCAGTTCTTC.

This clonotype was counted only a few times. This sequence joins TRBV6-2 or TRBV6-3 and TRBJ1-1; D is possibly TRBD1 (5 bases). The V end lost 2 bases, the J end lost 5 bases, and 12 bases lay between the germline ends. The CDR3 loop spans 14 amino acids. Germline loops: CDR1 MNHEY, CDR2 SVGEGT. CDR3 DNA sequence: TGTGCCAGCAGTTACGGGACCGCGGGGACTGAAGCTTTCTTT. This codes for CASSYGTAGTEAFF.

This clonotype was observed at least ten times. The V call is TRBV29-1, the J call TRBJ2-1, with 11 bases identical to TRBD2. J gave up 4 bases and V 7 bases, and 6 bases lay outside the gene matches. In germline, CDR1 is SQVTM, CDR2 ANQGSEA. This CDR3 is 14 amino acids long. The CDR3 loop reads CSGWTSGPYNEQFF. The CDR3, as DNA: TGCAGCGGGTGGACTAGCGGGCCGTACAATGAGCAGTTCTTC.

This clonotype showed up just once. The chain joins TRBV14 to TRBJ2-5; either TRBD1 or TRBD2 may fit D (5 bases each). Per germline, CDR1 SGHDN and CDR2 FVKESK. V lost 4 bases, J lost 5 bases, and 17 bases lay in between. The CDR3 contains 15 residues. The CDR3 sequence is CASSRPGPLRETQYF. Written as DNA, the CDR3 is TGTGCCAGCAGCCGCCCGGGACCCCTTCGGGAGACCCAGTACTTC. Full variable domain (outside the CDR3, taken from reference TRBV14 and TRBJ2-5): EAGVTQFPSHSVIEKGQTVTLRCDPISGHDNLYWYRRVMGKEIKFLLHFVKESKQDESGMPNNRFLAERTGGTYSTLKVQPAELEDSGVYFCASSRPGPLRETQYFGPGTRLLVL.